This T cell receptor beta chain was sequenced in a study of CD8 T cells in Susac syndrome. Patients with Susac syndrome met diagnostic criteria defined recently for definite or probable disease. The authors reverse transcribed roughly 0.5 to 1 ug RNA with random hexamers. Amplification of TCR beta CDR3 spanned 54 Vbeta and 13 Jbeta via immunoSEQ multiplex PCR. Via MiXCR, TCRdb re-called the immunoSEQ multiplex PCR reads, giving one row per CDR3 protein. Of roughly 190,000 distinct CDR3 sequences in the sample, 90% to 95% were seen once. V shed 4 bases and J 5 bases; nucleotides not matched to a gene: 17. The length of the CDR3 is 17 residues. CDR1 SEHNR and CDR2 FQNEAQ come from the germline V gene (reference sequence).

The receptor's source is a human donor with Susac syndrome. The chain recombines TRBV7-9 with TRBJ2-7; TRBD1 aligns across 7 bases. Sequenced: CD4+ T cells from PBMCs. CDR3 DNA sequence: TGTGCCAGCAGCTCAAAGTGGAGTGACAGGGAAGTTGACGAGCAGTACTTC. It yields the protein CASSSKWSDREVDEQYF.